This entry features one T cell receptor beta chain sequence. The J segment lost 1 base and the V segment lost 5 bases, leaving 6 bases of the junction unmatched. Germline assignment: CDR1 DFQATT and CDR2 SNEGSKA (reference sequence). This CDR3 region has 15 residues. TCRdb re-called the RT-PCR reads through MiXCR, storing one row per CDR3 protein. This sample has about 680,000 distinct CDR3 sequences, with 13% to 15% found just once. The V and J genes are TRBV20-1 and TRBJ2-1, with 9 bases aligning to TRBD1. The receptor was derived from a female donor in good health, serving as a healthy control. The source material was memory CD4+ T cells from blood. As DNA, the CDR3 is TGCAGTGCTGTACCCGGGACAGGGTCCTACAATGAGCAGTTCTTC. This codes for CSAVPGTGSYNEQFF.